Below are 8 T cell receptor beta chains sequenced from a single sample in a study of blood T cell repertoires in COVID-19. Sequenced by immunoSEQ multiplex PCR; TCRdb stores in-frame clones only, minus some. The table shows around 50,000 clones, with around 85% occurring only once. The specimen was peripheral blood. These receptors came from a man aged 35 to 55 with active COVID-19.

The CDR3 sequence: CASSLGLTYNEQFF. The CDR3 nucleotides read TGTGCCAGCAGCTTAGGACTCACCTACAATGAGCAGTTCTTC. The genes are TRBV11-3 and TRBJ2-1; D not resolved. From germline, CDR1 is SGHNT and CDR2 YENEEA. CDR3 size: 14 residues. The V and J ends lost 1 base and 2 bases respectively, with 6 bases between them.

The chain employs TRBV24-1 and TRBJ2-1; 12 nucleotides match TRBD2. CDR1 and CDR2 (germline): KGHDR, SFDVKD. The CDR3 loop spans 17 amino acids. The V and J ends lost 4 bases and 7 bases, in that order; junction bases with no gene match: 10. The CDR3 region has the DNA TGTGCCACCAGTGACCGCCTACTAGCGGGAGGCGGGAATGAGCAGTTCTTC. This gives the protein CATSDRLLAGGGNEQFF.

The V gene is TRBV6-5, the J gene TRBJ2-7; D may be TRBD2 (7 bases). This CDR3 has 12 amino acids. The V end was cut by 8 bases, the J end by 5 bases, with 13 bases between. The V gene's germline CDR1 is MNHEY and CDR2 SVGAGI. The CDR3 here is CASSSGTNEQYF. CDR3 in DNA: TGTGCCAGCTCCAGCGGGACAAACGAGCAGTACTTC.

The chain has TRBV18 and TRBJ1-1; D perhaps matches TRBD1 (6 bases). Germline values: CDR1 KGHSH, CDR2 LQKENI. CDR3 length: 16 residues. Trimming left V 3 bases short and J 3 bases short, with 17 bases between. CDR3 sequence: CASSPRSRGGYTEAFF. The CDR3 DNA reads as TGTGCCAGCTCACCCCGGTCCAGGGGTGGGTACACTGAAGCTTTCTTT.

This clone was picked up one time. The chain recombines TRBV24-1 with TRBJ1-2; 9 nucleotides line up with TRBD1. With V trimmed by 7 bases and J by 4 bases, 12 bases remained unmatched. The CDR3 is 16 residues long. Germline CDR1 is KGHDR and CDR2 is SFDVKD. CDR3 amino acids: CATSGPTGQGAYGYTF. DNA for the CDR3: TGTGCCACCAGCGGCCCTACGGGACAGGGAGCCTATGGCTACACCTTC.

The chain uses TRBV12-3 or TRBV12-4 and TRBJ2-7; maybe TRBD2 (6 bases). Trimming took 5 bases from V and 4 from J, leaving 12 bases between them. There are 13 residues in the CDR3. In nucleotides, the CDR3 is TGTGCCAGCAGTACCGGGACTCCTTACGAGCAGTACTTC. The encoded protein is CASSTGTPYEQYF.

The chain carries TRBV29-1 and TRBJ2-3; 8 nucleotides align to TRBD2. V lost 7 bases, J lost 7 bases, and 7 bases stayed unmatched. Germline CDR1 and CDR2: SQVTM and ANQGSEA. The CDR3 extends over 12 amino acids. CDR3 amino acids: CSGSLAEHTQYF. In DNA, the CDR3 is TGCAGCGGATCACTAGCGGAGCATACGCAGTATTTT.

The rearrangement joins TRBV6-2 or TRBV6-3 to TRBJ2-7; 9 bases align to TRBD2. CDR1 and CDR2 from the germline V gene are MNHEY and SVGEGT. The length of the CDR3 is 16 residues. With 2 bases clipped from V and 6 bases from J, the junction kept 11 bases outside the gene matches. CDR3 nucleotides: TGTGCCAGCAGTTACCCGCCGAGGCGGGAGGGCTCCGAGCAGTACTTC. It is translated as CASSYPPRREGSEQYF.